The 15 T cell receptor beta chains in this list originate from one sample, sequenced in a study of T cell responses to AZD1222 COVID-19 vaccine. Sequencing used immunoSEQ multiplex PCR; TCRdb keeps in-frame clones, though not all of them. Of 100,000 to 150,000 clones in the sample, less than 95% are singletons; the top ten hold 6% to 7.5%. Material: peripheral blood, obtained on day 0 of AZD1222 vaccination. The receptor set was obtained from an adult in good health.

The chain joins TRBV5-1 to TRBJ2-7, with 7 bases fitting TRBD2. The CDR3 totals 13 residues. Germline CDR1 reads SGHRS; CDR2 reads YFSETQ. Unmatched junction bases numbered 4, after V lost 1 base and J lost 6 bases. CDR3 DNA sequence: TGCGCCAGCAGCTTGCTGACTAGCAGCGAGCAGTACTTC. It specifies CASSLLTSSEQYF.

This clone was detected a few times. The chain links TRBV27 to TRBJ1-2; D unclear. Germline loops: CDR1 MNHEY, CDR2 SMNVEV (reference sequence). This CDR3 has 13 amino acids. The V end lost 4 bases, the J end lost 2 bases, and 8 bases lay between the germline ends. The chain's CDR3 is CASSWRQNYGYTF. Here the CDR3 DNA reads TGTGCCAGCAGTTGGCGGCAGAACTATGGCTACACCTTC.

The chain combines TRBV7-6 with TRBJ1-1, with D tentatively TRBD1 (6 bases). V gave up 5 bases and J gave up 1 base, with 8 bases separating them. The CDR3 covers 13 residues. The germline CDR1 and CDR2 sequences are SGHVS and FNYEAQ. The CDR3: CASSTQGNTEAFF. As DNA, the CDR3 is TGTGCCAGCAGCACACAGGGGAACACTGAAGCTTTCTTT.

This clone was seen a single time. The chain couples TRBV19 to TRBJ1-3, with D unclear. This CDR3 region has 16 residues. V lost 4 bases, J lost 0 bases, and 13 bases lay in between. CDR1 is LNHDA and CDR2 is SQIVND in the germline V gene (reference sequence). The DNA for the CDR3 is TGTGCCAGTAGTACCCCCCCCGTCAACTCTGGAAACACCATATATTTT. It yields the protein CASSTPPVNSGNTIYF.

The chain employs TRBV7-2 and TRBJ1-5; D not certain. Germline CDR1 is SGHTA and CDR2 is FQGNSA. The length of the CDR3 is 13 residues. Between the trimmed V and J ends, which lost 8 bases and 3 bases, there was a span of 11 bases. CDR3 protein: CASGGAHNQPQHF. The CDR3 DNA sequence: TGTGCCAGCGGCGGAGCCCACAATCAGCCCCAGCATTTT.

The chain is built from TRBV5-5 and TRBJ2-7, with a weak D call TRBD1 (6 bases). V was pared by 5 bases and J by 3 bases, with 18 bases between. The germline V gene has CDR1 SGHKS and CDR2 YYEKEE (reference sequence). This CDR3 is 15 amino acids long. CDR3 sequence reads: CASSRDNPAYYEQYF. The CDR3 DNA sequence: TGTGCCAGCAGTAGGGACAATCCCGCCTACTACGAGCAGTACTTC.

The chain employs TRBV5-1 and TRBJ1-3, with D possibly matching TRBD1 (5 bases). Trimming left V 1 base short and J 5 bases short, with 10 bases between. Germline V gene sequence: CDR1 SGHRS, CDR2 YFSETQ. CDR3 length equals 14 residues. CDR3 nucleotide sequence: TGCGCCAGCAGCTTGCAGGGAGGAAGAAACACCATATATTTT. Translated, it gives CASSLQGGRNTIYF.

The chain has TRBV6-2 or TRBV6-3 and TRBJ2-5, with D maybe TRBD1 (5 bases). The CDR3 consists of 13 residues. Trimming pared 5 bases from V and 1 base from J, leaving 8 bases between. Germline V gives CDR1 MNHEY, CDR2 SVGEGT. The CDR3 nucleotides are TGTGCCAGCAGTCAAGGGGTCCAAGAGACCCAGTACTTC. Its protein is CASSQGVQETQYF.

The rearrangement uses TRBV7-2 and TRBJ1-2; D unclear. The ends were cut back, 5 bases at V and 6 bases at J, with 16 bases in the middle. There are 14 residues in the CDR3. Per the germline V gene, CDR1 is SGHTA and CDR2 is FQGNSA. The DNA for the CDR3 is TGTGCCAGCAGCCAGACAATAGGATCCCATGGCTACACCTTC. Protein: CASSQTIGSHGYTF.

This clone is a singleton in its sample. The chain couples TRBV5-8 to TRBJ2-7; D is ambiguous. The ends were cut back, 2 bases at V and 0 bases at J, with 6 bases in the middle. CDR1 SGHTS and CDR2 YDEGEE come from the germline V gene. This CDR3 spans 13 amino acids. Here the CDR3 DNA reads TGTGCCAGCAGCTTCCCCGGCTCCTACGAGCAGTACTTC. Its translation is CASSFPGSYEQYF.

The chain couples TRBV30 to TRBJ1-5; TRBD1 matches at 10 bases. The germline gives CDR1 GTSNPN, CDR2 SVGIG (reference sequence). CDR3 length equals 14 residues. Losses at the gene ends were 3 bases for V and 12 bases for J; bases not matched to a gene: 11. The CDR3 DNA sequence: TGTGCCTGGAGCTCGGGACAGGGGAACGTAGTCCAGCATTTT. The encoded protein is CAWSSGQGNVVQHF.

The J gene is TRBJ2-7, the V gene TRBV5-4; a possible D gene is TRBD2 (5 bases). The CDR3 runs 12 residues. In germline, CDR1 is SGHNT, CDR2 YYREEE (reference sequence). With 3 bases removed from V and 1 base from J, the gap between germline ends came to 5 bases. The CDR3 protein is CASSWESYEQYF. Written as DNA, the CDR3 is TGTGCCAGCAGCTGGGAGTCCTACGAGCAGTACTTC.

The CDR3 protein is CAKDGGLGTQYF. The CDR3 nucleotides read TGTGCCAAGGACGGAGGCTTGGGGACCCAGTACTTC. The chain couples TRBV21-1 to TRBJ2-5; the D call in the table, TRBD2, was not verified against the DNA. TRBV21-1 is a pseudogene segment. The CDR3 covers 12 residues.

The rearrangement uses TRBV11-2 and TRBJ1-3; perhaps TRBD1 as D (5 bases). V was pared by 2 bases and J by 9 bases, with 11 bases between. The length of the CDR3 is 13 residues. The V gene's germline CDR1 is SGHAT and CDR2 FQNNGV. The CDR3 loop is CASSLSGGSTIYF. The DNA for the CDR3 is TGTGCCAGCAGCTTATCGGGGGGGAGCACCATATATTTT.

The chain joins TRBV7-2 to TRBJ2-5; 7 nucleotides match TRBD2. Germline assignment: CDR1 SGHTA and CDR2 FQGNSA. The CDR3 runs to 14 residues. V shed 1 base and J 12 bases; nucleotides not matched to a gene: 11. The chain's CDR3 is CASSLDLAEPKKYF. In DNA, the CDR3 is TGTGCCAGCAGCTTAGATCTAGCGGAGCCCAAGAAGTACTTC.